This record covers a single TCR beta chain. The data were taken from a study of cytomegalovirus exposure and HLA in healthy donors. Sequenced by immunoSEQ multiplex PCR; TCRdb stores in-frame clones only, minus some. This table has about 360,000 clones, about nine tenths appearing once. Between the trimmed V and J ends, which lost 3 bases and 5 bases, there was a span of 5 bases. Germline lookup yields CDR1 MNHEY and CDR2 SMNVEV (reference sequence). The CDR3 extends over 12 amino acids. Sequencing input: PBMCs. The chain combines TRBV27 with TRBJ2-1, with D uncertain. The source of this sequence is a young woman in good health and CMV-seronegative. The DNA for the CDR3 is TGTGCCAGCAGTTTCAACAACAATGAGCAGTTCTTC. It translates to CASSFNNNEQFF.